A selection of T cell receptor beta chains follows, all from one sample in a study of vaccination and CD4 T cells after COVID-19. TCRdb fed the PCR reads into MiXCR, producing one record per CDR3 protein. This table has 7,900 or so distinct CDR3 sequences, 61% appearing once. These receptors' targets are unknown. This specimen was cultured CD4+ T cells from blood, taken after SARS-CoV-2 vaccination. Receptor source: a human donor with COVID-19. CDR3s include the opening cysteine and the closing phenylalanine or tryptophan. D genes are given only for firm matches. Size is stated for part of the rows, as once, few or many counts, or as a class when the clone is expanded.

.	TRBV27	TRBD1	TRBJ1-5	TGTGCCAGCCGAATGGGACAGGGGGTCGGTCAGCCCCAGCATTTT	CASRMGQGVGQPQHF
.	TRBV11-3	.	TRBJ2-5	TGTGCCAGCAGCTCCCGGGGGACGGAGACCCAGTACTTC	CASSSRGTETQYF
.	TRBV7-2	.	TRBJ2-7	TGTGCCAGCAGCACCCCGGTGGGCGGCTCCTTCTCCTACGAGCAGTACTTC	CASSTPVGGSFSYEQYF
once	TRBV20-1	.	TRBJ1-4	TGCAGTGCCCCTGGAGGCGGGAGAAATGAAAAACTGTTTTTT	CSAPGGGRNEKLFF
.	TRBV19	.	TRBJ2-2	TGTGCCACCTCAGGGGCCAGGGGCGGGGAGCTGTTTTTT	CATSGARGGELFF
.	TRBV5-6	TRBD2	TRBJ2-2	TGTGCCAGCAGCTGGACTAGCGGGGGGGCCACCGGGGAGCTGTTTTTT	CASSWTSGGATGELFF
.	TRBV2	.	TRBJ1-2	TGTGCCAGCATCGTAGATAAGGTTAACTATGGCTACACCTTC	CASIVDKVNYGYTF
.	TRBV20-1	.	TRBJ2-6	TGCAGTGCTAGAGATCTGAACTCTGGGGCCAACGTCCTGACTTTC	CSARDLNSGANVLTF
.	TRBV6-1	TRBD2	TRBJ2-5	TGTGCCAGCAGCCGGCCGTTAGCGGGGGGAAAAGAGACCCAGTACTTC	CASSRPLAGGKETQYF
.	TRBV5-8	.	TRBJ1-2	TGTGCCAGCAGCTTGGGGGTGGTGGCGTCCGCTAACTATGGCTACACCTTC	CASSLGVVASANYGYTF